The entry below describes one TCR beta chain. V lost 7 bases and J lost 5, with 15 bases in between. This CDR3 contains 13 residues. CDR1 and CDR2 from the germline V gene are MDHEN and SYDVKM. Measured with immunoSEQ multiplex PCR; TCRdb has only the in-frame clones, and not every one. The repertoire holds roughly 97,000 clones, with 90% as singletons. The sample belongs to a study of T cell changes during pregnancy in multiple sclerosis. This receptor was identified in a female donor in good health, enrolled as a control in a pregnancy study. The material was peripheral blood, obtained in the second trimester of pregnancy. The V and J genes are TRBV28 and TRBJ2-7; the D gene is possibly TRBD1 (5 bases). In DNA form, the CDR3 reads TGTGCCAGCACCCGGACACCGGGTGACGAGCAGTACTTC. Its translation is CASTRTPGDEQYF.